These T cell receptor beta chains were read from a single sample in a study of blood T cell repertoires in COVID-19. Libraries were prepared by immunoSEQ multiplex PCR; TCRdb keeps only in-frame clonotypes and omits some of them. Of about 200,000 clones detected, around 86% appear once; the ten largest clones hold roughly 6.5%. Sequencing was carried out using peripheral blood. These receptors were obtained from a man aged 60-69 years who had recovered from COVID-19. Each CDR3 is given without its conserved first and last residue. A D gene is named only where the DNA matches it firmly.

TRBV5-1,-,TRBJ1-5,13,ASSPLAGGNQPQH
TRBV14,TRBD1,TRBJ1-1,13,ASSQGVGGGARAF
TRBV12-3/TRBV12-4,-,TRBJ2-1,10,ASTLVNNEQF
TRBV24-1,-,TRBJ2-3,13,ATSDLQGSTDTQY
TRBV6-4,TRBD1,TRBJ2-1,14,ASSEYRDRAYNEQF
TRBV5-1,TRBD1,TRBJ1-1,12,ASTPGTANTEAF
TRBV20-1,-,TRBJ1-5,13,SASTNGYSNQPQH
TRBV10-3,-,TRBJ1-3,15,AISEASGGHSGNTIY
TRBV5-4,-,TRBJ2-7,14,ASSLGRGLQAYEQY
TRBV7-6,-,TRBJ2-7,13,ASSPSGALAYEQY
TRBV29-1,-,TRBJ2-1,11,SVEDLASNEQF
TRBV7-2,TRBD1,TRBJ1-6,14,ASSLGLGQRNSPLH
TRBV6-5,TRBD1,TRBJ1-6,12,ASTFDRVYSPLH
TRBV20-1,TRBD2,TRBJ2-1,9,SGDYNEWQF
TRBV27,-,TRBJ2-2,13,ASRRQISNTGELF
TRBV24-1,TRBD2,TRBJ2-6,15,ATSDTSGSSGANVLT
TRBV24-1,-,TRBJ2-3,13,ATSELKKGTDTQY
TRBV12-3/TRBV12-4,TRBD1,TRBJ2-7,11,ASRVTGGNEQY
TRBV19,TRBD1,TRBJ1-1,12,ASILQGARTEAF
TRBV6-1,TRBD1,TRBJ1-5,14,ASSAGTGRSNQPQH
TRBV7-2,TRBD1,TRBJ2-2,12,ASSQDRGLGELF
TRBV9,-,TRBJ2-3,14,ASSVEPSRGGDTQY
TRBV20-1,-,TRBJ1-2,10,SASTGNYGYT
TRBV24-1,-,TRBJ2-3,12,ATSESGATDTQY
TRBV11-2,-,TRBJ2-1,11,ASSLGAGSAQF
TRBV5-4,-,TRBJ1-2,12,ASSLQDNHYGYT
TRBV2,TRBD1,TRBJ1-1,10,ASRGTGPIAF
TRBV11-2,-,TRBJ2-3,12,ASSLERGGALQY